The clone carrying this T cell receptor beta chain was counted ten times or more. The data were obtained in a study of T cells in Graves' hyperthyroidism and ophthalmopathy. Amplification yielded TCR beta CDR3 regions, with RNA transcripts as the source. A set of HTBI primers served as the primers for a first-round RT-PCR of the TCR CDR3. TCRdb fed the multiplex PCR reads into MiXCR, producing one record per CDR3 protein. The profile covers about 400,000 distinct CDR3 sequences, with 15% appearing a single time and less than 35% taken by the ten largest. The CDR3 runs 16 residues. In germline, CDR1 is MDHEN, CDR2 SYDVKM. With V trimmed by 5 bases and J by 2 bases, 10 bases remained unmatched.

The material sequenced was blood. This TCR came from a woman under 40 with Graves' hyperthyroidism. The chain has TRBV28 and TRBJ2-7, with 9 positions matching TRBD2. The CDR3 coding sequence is TGTGCCAGCAGTGGGGGCGGTAGCGGGAGAACCTACGAGCAGTACTTC. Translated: CASSGGGSGRTYEQYF.